This T cell receptor beta chain was sequenced in a study of identical twins. TCRdb redid the calling of the 5' RACE reads with MiXCR, one entry per CDR3 protein. The table shows 1,800,000 or so distinct CDR3 sequences, with roughly a third occurring only once. No donor was unhealthy or non-Caucasian. The CDR3 contains 13 residues. The V gene's germline CDR1 is MGHRA and CDR2 YSYEKL. Trimming removed 3 bases from V and 4 bases from J, with 8 bases in between. Sequenced sample: cord blood. The sequence derives from a newborn girl in good health. The V call is TRBV4-1, the J call TRBJ2-3; D is ambiguous. CDR3 loop: CASSHESSDTQYF. CDR3 DNA: TGCGCCAGCAGCCATGAATCGTCAGATACGCAGTATTTT.